This T cell receptor (beta chain) was identified during a study of response to subunit inactivated influenza vaccine. TCRdb reprocessed the RT-PCR reads via MiXCR and lists one record per CDR3 protein. The sample lists around 570,000 distinct CDR3 sequences; around 11% were seen once. The V end lost 3 bases, the J end lost 2 bases, and 10 bases lay between the germline ends. This CDR3 has 13 amino acids. Germline V gives CDR1 DFQATT, CDR2 SNEGSKA (reference sequence). The same data also contributed to another study, on T cells expressing NK-cell markers. That investigation notes: What made the TCR beta cDNA was 5'RACE template switching with UMIs. In several experiments, sorting was restricted to alpha-beta TCR T cells by an anti-gamma-delta TCR antibody.

The source of this sequence is a man aged 50 to 60 who received an inactivated influenza vaccine. Specimen: PBMCs from blood, collected on the day of vaccination. The genes are TRBV20-1 and TRBJ2-5; D is unclear. Here the CDR3 DNA reads TGCAGTGCTAGTGGGTCCCGGCAAGAGACCCAGTACTTC. Translation gives CSASGSRQETQYF.